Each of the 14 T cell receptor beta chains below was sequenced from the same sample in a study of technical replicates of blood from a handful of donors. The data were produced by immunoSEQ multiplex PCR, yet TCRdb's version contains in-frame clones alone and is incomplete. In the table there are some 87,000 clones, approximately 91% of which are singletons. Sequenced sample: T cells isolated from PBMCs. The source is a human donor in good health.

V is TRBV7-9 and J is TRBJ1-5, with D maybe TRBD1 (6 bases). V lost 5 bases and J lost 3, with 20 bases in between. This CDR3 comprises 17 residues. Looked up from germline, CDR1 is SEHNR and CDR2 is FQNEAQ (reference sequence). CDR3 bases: TGTGCCAGCAGCCCTTCCATAACAGGGCGACACAATCAGCCCCAGCATTTT. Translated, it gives CASSPSITGRHNQPQHF.

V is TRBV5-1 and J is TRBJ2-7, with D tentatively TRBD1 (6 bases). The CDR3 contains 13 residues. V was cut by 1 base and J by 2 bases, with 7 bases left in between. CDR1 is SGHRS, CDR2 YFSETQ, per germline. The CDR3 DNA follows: TGCGCCAGCAGCTTGAAGGGGGCCTACGAGCAGTACTTC. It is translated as CASSLKGAYEQYF.

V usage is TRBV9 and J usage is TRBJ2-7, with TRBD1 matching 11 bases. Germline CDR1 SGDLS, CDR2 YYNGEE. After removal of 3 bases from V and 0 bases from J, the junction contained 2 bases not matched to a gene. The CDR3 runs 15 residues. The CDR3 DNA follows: TGTGCCAGCAGCGCCGGGACAGGGGGCTCCTACGAGCAGTACTTC. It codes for CASSAGTGGSYEQYF.

The CDR3 loop reads CSVESSYNEQFF. In DNA, the CDR3 is TGCAGCGTAGAGAGCTCCTACAATGAGCAGTTCTTC. The chain combines TRBV29-1 with TRBJ2-1; D is undetermined. Germline V lookup: CDR1 SQVTM, CDR2 ANQGSEA. This CDR3 has 12 residues. Deletions cut 6 bases from V and 0 bases from J, with 6 bases between.

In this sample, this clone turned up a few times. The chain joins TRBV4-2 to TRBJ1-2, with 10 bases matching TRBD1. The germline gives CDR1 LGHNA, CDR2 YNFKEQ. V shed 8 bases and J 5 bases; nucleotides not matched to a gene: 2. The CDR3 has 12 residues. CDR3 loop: CASGQGEYGYTF. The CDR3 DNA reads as TGTGCCAGCGGACAGGGGGAGTATGGCTACACCTTC.

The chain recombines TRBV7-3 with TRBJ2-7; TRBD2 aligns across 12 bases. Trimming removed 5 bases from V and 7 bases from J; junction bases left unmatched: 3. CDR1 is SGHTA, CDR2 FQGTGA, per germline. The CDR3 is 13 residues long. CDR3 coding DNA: TGTGCCAGCAGCCCTAGCGGGAGGGGAGAGCAGTACTTC. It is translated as CASSPSGRGEQYF.

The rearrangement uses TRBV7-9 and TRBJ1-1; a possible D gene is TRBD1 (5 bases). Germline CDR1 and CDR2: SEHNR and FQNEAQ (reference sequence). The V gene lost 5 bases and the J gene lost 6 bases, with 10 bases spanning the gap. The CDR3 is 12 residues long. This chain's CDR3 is CASSLTRAEAFF. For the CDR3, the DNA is TGTGCCAGCAGCCTAACCAGGGCTGAAGCTTTCTTT.

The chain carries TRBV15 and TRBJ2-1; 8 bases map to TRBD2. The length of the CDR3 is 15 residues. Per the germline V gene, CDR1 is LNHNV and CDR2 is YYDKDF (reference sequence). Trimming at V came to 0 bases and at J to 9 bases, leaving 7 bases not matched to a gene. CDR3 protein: CATSRDLVAGSEQFF. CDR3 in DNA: TGTGCCACCAGCAGAGATTTGGTAGCGGGAAGTGAGCAGTTCTTC.

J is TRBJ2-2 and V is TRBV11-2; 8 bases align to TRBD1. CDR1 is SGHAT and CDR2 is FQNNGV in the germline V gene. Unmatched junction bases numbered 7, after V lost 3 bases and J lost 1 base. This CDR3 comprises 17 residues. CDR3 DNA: TGTGCCAGCAGCTTCCCCACAGGGGGTTTGAACACCGGGGAGCTGTTTTTT. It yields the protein CASSFPTGGLNTGELFF.

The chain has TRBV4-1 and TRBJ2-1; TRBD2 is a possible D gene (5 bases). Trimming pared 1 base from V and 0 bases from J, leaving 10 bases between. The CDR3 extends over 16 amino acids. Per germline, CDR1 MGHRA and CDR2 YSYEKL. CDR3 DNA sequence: TGCGCCAGCAGCCAAGTATTACTAGTCTCCTACAATGAGCAGTTCTTC. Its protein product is CASSQVLLVSYNEQFF.

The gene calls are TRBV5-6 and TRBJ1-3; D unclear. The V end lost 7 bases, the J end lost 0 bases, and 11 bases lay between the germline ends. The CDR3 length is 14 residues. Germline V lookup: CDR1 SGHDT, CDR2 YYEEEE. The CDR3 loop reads CASEAISSGNTIYF. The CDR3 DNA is TGTGCCAGCGAAGCAATATCCTCTGGAAACACCATATATTTT.

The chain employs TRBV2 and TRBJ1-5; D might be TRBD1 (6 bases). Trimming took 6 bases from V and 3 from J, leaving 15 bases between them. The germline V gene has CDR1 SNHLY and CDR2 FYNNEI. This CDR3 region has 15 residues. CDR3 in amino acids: CASRYRANDNQPQHF. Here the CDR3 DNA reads TGTGCCAGCAGATACAGGGCTAATGACAATCAGCCCCAGCATTTT. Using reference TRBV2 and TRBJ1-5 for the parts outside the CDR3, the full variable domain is EPEVTQTPSHQVTQMGQEVILRCVPISNHLYFYWYRQILGQKVEFLVSFYNNEISEKSEIFDDQFSVERPDGSNFTLKIRSTKLEDSAMYFCASRYRANDNQPQHFGDGTRLSIL.

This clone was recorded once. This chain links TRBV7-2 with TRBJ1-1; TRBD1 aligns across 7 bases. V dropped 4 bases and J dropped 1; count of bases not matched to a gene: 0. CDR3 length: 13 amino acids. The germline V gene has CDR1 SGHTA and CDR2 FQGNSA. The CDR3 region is CASSWDRNTEAFF. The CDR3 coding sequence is TGTGCCAGCAGCTGGGACAGGAACACTGAAGCTTTCTTT.

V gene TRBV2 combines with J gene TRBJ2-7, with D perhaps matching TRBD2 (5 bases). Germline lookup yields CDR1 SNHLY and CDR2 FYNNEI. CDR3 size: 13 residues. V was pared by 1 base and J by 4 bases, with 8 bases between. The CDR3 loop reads CASSEGGPYEQYF. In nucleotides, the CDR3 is TGTGCCAGCAGTGAAGGAGGGCCTTACGAGCAGTACTTC.